This is a list of T cell receptor beta chains from one sample in a study of long-term antiretroviral therapy in people with HIV. Some clones are missing from TCRdb's copy, which holds only in-frame ones; the method was immunoSEQ multiplex PCR. The sample holds 13,000 to 15,000 clones, more than 75% seen once. Sequencing used unsorted PBMCs, obtained 3.1 years after starting antiretroviral therapy. The receptors derive from a man between 40 and 49 years old with HIV. Both conserved end residues are part of each CDR3. D genes are given only for firm matches. Expanded clones are given a class, and other clones once, few, many or no size at all.

clone_size j_call v_call d_call cdr3_aa cdr3_nt
once TRBJ1-1 TRBV18 TRBD1 CASSPRQGMNTEAFF TGTGCCAGCTCACCCAGACAGGGCATGAACACTGAAGCTTTCTTT
NA TRBJ1-1 TRBV29-1 NA CSVAWSGLEAFF TGCAGCGTTGCCTGGTCGGGGCTTGAAGCTTTCTTT
NA TRBJ2-7 TRBV10-1 NA CASSGDTDRNEQYF TGCGCCAGCAGTGGGGACACAGATCGGAACGAGCAGTACTTC
NA TRBJ2-2 TRBV4-1 NA CASSQVWANTGELFF TGCGCCAGCAGCCAAGTATGGGCGAACACCGGGGAGCTGTTTTTT
once TRBJ1-2 TRBV18 NA CASSPNERAYYGYTF TGTGCCAGCTCACCCAATGAACGGGCCTATTATGGCTACACCTTC
NA TRBJ2-3 TRBV7-9 NA CASSSGYPKDTQYF TGTGCCAGCAGCTCGGGATACCCCAAAGATACGCAGTATTTT
NA TRBJ2-1 TRBV7-9 TRBD2 CASSLYGTSGGYNEQFF TGTGCCAGCAGCTTATACGGGACTAGCGGGGGGTACAATGAGCAGTTCTTC
NA TRBJ2-7 TRBV5-4 NA CASSSNQGLGYEQYF TGTGCCAGCAGCTCGAACCAGGGGTTGGGGTACGAGCAGTACTTC
NA TRBJ1-2 TRBV6-6 NA CASSSNRVVAYGYTF TGTGCCAGCAGTTCCAACAGGGTGGTAGCCTATGGCTACACCTTC
NA TRBJ1-1 TRBV5-1 NA CASSLAGGRALNTEAFF TGCGCCAGCAGCTTGGCCGGGGGCAGGGCGCTGAACACTGAAGCTTTCTTT
NA TRBJ1-2 TRBV5-6 NA CASSGGTVLYGYTF TGTGCCAGCAGCGGGGGGACGGTGCTCTATGGCTACACCTTC
NA TRBJ2-7 TRBV5-6 TRBD1 CASSGRGRGEQYF TGTGCCAGCAGCGGCAGGGGGCGAGGAGAGCAGTACTTC
NA TRBJ1-1 TRBV15 NA CATSRVLKDTEAFF TGTGCCACCAGCAGAGTCCTGAAGGACACTGAAGCTTTCTTT
once TRBJ1-1 TRBV11-2 NA CASSLWYTEAFF TGTGCCAGCAGCTTATGGTACACTGAAGCTTTCTTT
few TRBJ1-1 TRBV19 NA CASSWGAGTEAFF TGTGCCAGCTCTTGGGGGGCAGGGACTGAAGCTTTCTTT
NA TRBJ1-2 TRBV5-1 NA CASSLAGSDPRDGYTF TGCGCCAGCAGCTTGGCCGGATCGGACCCCCGGGATGGCTACACCTTC
NA TRBJ1-6 TRBV2 TRBD1 CASSPSLRGLEHPPLHF TGTGCCAGCAGTCCATCTCTCAGGGGGCTTGAGCATCCACCCCTCCACTTT
NA TRBJ2-3 TRBV27 NA CASWAALRYPDTQYF TGTGCCAGTTGGGCTGCCCTCCGATATCCAGATACGCAGTATTTT
NA TRBJ1-1 TRBV7-9 NA CASSQSNEAFF TGTGCCAGCAGCCAGAGTAATGAAGCTTTCTTT
NA TRBJ2-3 TRBV2 NA CASSEWQATTDTQYF TGTGCCAGCAGTGAATGGCAGGCGACCACAGATACGCAGTATTTT
few TRBJ1-1 TRBV7-9 NA CASSLPRGGMNTEAFF TGTGCCAGCAGCCTCCCGAGGGGGGGAATGAACACTGAAGCTTTCTTT
few TRBJ2-7 TRBV29-1 NA CSVEGPRREQYF TGCAGCGTTGAAGGGCCTAGGCGGGAGCAGTACTTC
NA TRBJ2-7 TRBV19 NA CASSMFGDYEQYF TGTGCCAGTAGTATGTTCGGCGATTACGAGCAGTACTTC
NA TRBJ1-2 TRBV27 NA CASSLYSDYGYTF TGTGCCAGCAGTTTATATTCAGACTATGGCTACACCTTC
NA TRBJ2-7 TRBV30 NA CAWSGGISYEQYF TGTGCCTGGAGCGGTGGCATCTCCTACGAGCAGTACTTC
NA TRBJ2-7 TRBV5-1 TRBD2 CASSLTSGTYEQYF TGCGCCAGCAGCTTGACTAGCGGGACCTACGAGCAGTACTTC
NA TRBJ2-1 TRBV11-3 TRBD2 CASSLGASGGGEQFF TGTGCCAGCAGCTTAGGGGCTAGCGGGGGCGGTGAGCAGTTCTTC
NA TRBJ2-1 TRBV6-1 TRBD2 CASSEQRGGLYNEQFF TGTGCCAGCAGTGAACAGCGGGGGGGCCTTTACAATGAGCAGTTCTTC
NA TRBJ2-1 TRBV30 NA CAWSIRPGSYNEQFF TGTGCCTGGAGCATTCGCCCCGGCTCCTACAATGAGCAGTTCTTC
NA TRBJ2-3 TRBV5-1 TRBD1 CASSLAFVGQGVDTQYF TGCGCCAGCAGCTTGGCATTCGTGGGACAGGGGGTTGATACGCAGTATTTT
NA TRBJ1-1 TRBV5-1 NA CASSLVKVTLNTEAFF TGCGCCAGCAGCTTGGTAAAGGTCACCCTGAACACTGAAGCTTTCTTT
NA TRBJ1-2 TRBV6-6 TRBD1 CASAEGAGYGYTF TGTGCCAGCGCGGAGGGGGCGGGGTATGGCTACACCTTC
NA TRBJ1-5 TRBV15 TRBD1 CATSRDSDFRGFYSNQPQHF TGTGCCACCAGCAGAGATTCGGACTTCAGGGGGTTTTATAGCAATCAGCCCCAGCATTTT
NA TRBJ2-7 TRBV23-1 TRBD1 CASTLFRGIEQYF TGCGCCAGCACTTTGTTCAGGGGGATCGAGCAGTACTTC
once TRBJ1-2 TRBV18 NA CASSLSNGYTF TGTGCCAGCTCACTGAGTAATGGCTACACCTTC
NA TRBJ2-1 TRBV7-9 TRBD2 CASRRGLANNEQFF TGTGCCAGCAGACGAGGACTAGCGAACAATGAGCAGTTCTTC
NA TRBJ1-4 TRBV10-2 NA CASSTSATNEKLFF TGCGCCAGCTCGACATCTGCAACTAATGAAAAACTGTTTTTT
NA TRBJ1-2 TRBV11-3 NA CASSTQGRDGYTF TGTGCCAGCAGCACACAGGGTAGGGATGGCTACACCTTC
NA TRBJ1-1 TRBV30 NA CAWSREPANTEAFF TGTGCCTGGAGTCGCGAGCCCGCGAACACTGAAGCTTTCTTT
NA TRBJ2-1 TRBV2 TRBD2 CASSETSLPSYNEQFF TGTGCCAGCAGTGAGACTAGCCTACCCTCCTACAATGAGCAGTTCTTC
NA TRBJ1-5 TRBV2 NA CASSGGKQPQHF TGTGCCAGCAGTGGGGGCAAACAGCCCCAGCATTTT
NA TRBJ1-2 TRBV21-1 NA CASSQLLQGWGYTF TGTGCCAGCAGTCAACTCCTACAGGGTTGGGGCTACACCTTC
once TRBJ1-5 TRBV28 NA CASSSLGANQPQHF TGTGCCAGCAGTTCGCTGGGGGCCAATCAGCCCCAGCATTTT
NA TRBJ2-7 TRBV9 NA CASSVAAGTALNPTHEQYF TGTGCCAGCAGCGTAGCAGCGGGGACAGCCCTCAATCCTACCCACGAGCAGTACTTC
NA TRBJ2-4 TRBV5-4 TRBD1 CASSLGSGGPKNIQYF TGTGCCAGCAGCTTAGGGTCAGGGGGCCCAAAAAACATTCAGTACTTC
few TRBJ1-1 TRBV30 TRBD1 CAWRTTGGLNTEAFF TGTGCCTGGAGGACGACAGGGGGACTGAACACTGAAGCTTTCTTT
NA TRBJ2-7 TRBV6-1 NA CASSHRPLNEQYF TGTGCCAGCAGTCACAGGCCTTTGAACGAGCAGTACTTC
NA TRBJ2-7 TRBV2 TRBD1 CASSWDRAYEQYF TGTGCCAGCAGTTGGGACAGAGCCTACGAGCAGTACTTC
once TRBJ2-5 TRBV29-1 NA CSVQYQETQYF TGCAGCGTTCAGTACCAAGAGACCCAGTACTTC
once TRBJ1-1 TRBV9 NA CASSVSHLRGNTEAFF TGTGCCAGCAGCGTATCCCATTTGAGGGGCAACACTGAAGCTTTCTTT
NA TRBJ1-2 TRBV15 NA CATSRDRPGLYGYTF TGTGCCACCAGCAGAGATCGGCCGGGGCTCTATGGCTACACCTTC
medium-sized TRBJ1-2 TRBV19 NA CASSPSSGTLAYGYTF TGTGCCAGTAGTCCTTCCTCCGGGACGCTGGCCTATGGCTACACCTTC
NA TRBJ1-4 TRBV4-2 TRBD1 CASSQDQGQNEKLFF TGTGCCAGCAGCCAAGATCAGGGACAGAATGAAAAACTGTTTTTT
NA TRBJ2-5 TRBV5-1 TRBD2 CASSLYPGASGEETQYF TGCGCCAGCAGCTTGTATCCTGGGGCTAGCGGAGAAGAGACCCAGTACTTC
NA TRBJ2-2 TRBV6-5 NA CASSPATGELFF TGTGCCAGCAGTCCCGCAACCGGGGAGCTGTTTTTT
NA TRBJ2-7 TRBV6-1 NA CASRPTFGSYEQYF TGTGCCAGCAGGCCGACCTTTGGCTCCTACGAGCAGTACTTC